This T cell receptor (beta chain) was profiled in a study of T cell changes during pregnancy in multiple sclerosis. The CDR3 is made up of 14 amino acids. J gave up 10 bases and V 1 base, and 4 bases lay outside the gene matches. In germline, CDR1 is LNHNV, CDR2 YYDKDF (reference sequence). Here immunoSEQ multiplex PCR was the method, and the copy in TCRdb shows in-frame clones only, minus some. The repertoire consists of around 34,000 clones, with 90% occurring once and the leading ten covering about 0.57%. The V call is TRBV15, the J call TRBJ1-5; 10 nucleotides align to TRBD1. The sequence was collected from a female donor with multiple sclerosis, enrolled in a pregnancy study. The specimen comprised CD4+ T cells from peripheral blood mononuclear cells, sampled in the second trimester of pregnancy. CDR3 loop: CATSRGQGAGPQHF. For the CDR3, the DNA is TGTGCCACCAGCAGAGGACAGGGGGCCGGTCCCCAGCATTTT.